The rows below give T cell receptor beta chains drawn from one sample of a study of T cell responses to AZD1222 COVID-19 vaccine. Data came from immunoSEQ multiplex PCR; TCRdb stores just in-frame clones and leaves some out. The sample holds 160,000 or so clones, about 90% seen once. The sample consisted of peripheral blood, taken on day 0 of AZD1222 vaccination. These receptors were collected from an adult in good health. Each CDR3 is given with its conserved first and last residue. The D gene is left open where the match is weak. Clone sizes are given selectively: once, few, many, or a class where the clone is expanded.

J | V | size | D | DNA | CDR3
TRBJ2-5 | TRBV29-1 | NA | NA | TGCAGCGTTGAATCATTTATCGGAAGCCAGGGGGAGACCCAGTACTTC | CSVESFIGSQGETQYF
TRBJ1-3 | TRBV2 | NA | TRBD1 | TGTGCCAGCAGTGCCTCCGGGACAGGGCCTGGAAACACCATATATTTT | CASSASGTGPGNTIYF
TRBJ1-6 | TRBV28 | NA | NA | TGTGCCAGCAGTTTATCCAATCCGGGGTATAATTCACCCCTCCACTTT | CASSLSNPGYNSPLHF
TRBJ1-2 | TRBV7-3 | once | NA | TGTGCCAGCAGCGCGACGGCGGGGGGCTATGGCTACACCTTC | CASSATAGGYGYTF
TRBJ2-2 | TRBV5-4 | NA | TRBD2 | TGTGCCAGCAGCTTGGCCTTAGGCGGGAGAATGATGTCCGGGGAGCTGTTTTTT | CASSLALGGRMMSGELFF
TRBJ1-1 | TRBV5-1 | NA | NA | TGCGCCAGCAGCCCAAACTTTAATGAAGCTTTCTTT | CASSPNFNEAFF
TRBJ1-2 | TRBV6-5 | NA | NA | TGTGCCAGCAGCTTTCAGGGGCAGAATGGCTACACCTTC | CASSFQGQNGYTF
TRBJ1-2 | TRBV27 | NA | NA | TGTGCCAGCAGTGAATACCGGGAGCCCTATGGCTACACCTTC | CASSEYREPYGYTF
TRBJ2-7 | TRBV15 | once | NA | TGTGCCACCAGCAGAGATCCGGCGTCCGACGAGCAGTACTTC | CATSRDPASDEQYF
TRBJ2-1 | TRBV10-2 | NA | TRBD1 | TGCGCCAGCAGTGCGGGACAGGGAGGCGATGAGCAGTTCTTC | CASSAGQGGDEQFF
TRBJ2-4 | TRBV12-3/TRBV12-4 | NA | TRBD1 | TGTGCCAGCATGGGACAGGCGCAAAACATTCAGTACTTC | CASMGQAQNIQYF
TRBJ1-2 | TRBV12-3/TRBV12-4 | NA | NA | TGTGCCAGCAGGATACAGGGCAGCTATGGCTACACCTTC | CASRIQGSYGYTF
TRBJ1-5 | TRBV2 | NA | TRBD1 | TGTGCCAGCACCCCCAATACAGGGGGCAATCAGCCCCAGCATTTT | CASTPNTGGNQPQHF
TRBJ1-2 | TRBV5-1 | NA | NA | TGCGCCAGCAGCTTGGAAGCGACTTTAGTGGATGGCTACACCTTC | CASSLEATLVDGYTF
TRBJ1-4 | TRBV27 | NA | NA | TGTGCCAGCAGTTTCGGTGACGAAAAACTGTTTTTT | CASSFGDEKLFF
TRBJ1-2 | TRBV5-1 | NA | NA | TGCGCCAGCAGCTTGGTCGGGAATTATGGCTACACCTTC | CASSLVGNYGYTF
TRBJ2-1 | TRBV7-2 | NA | TRBD1 | TGTGCCAGCAGCTTAGAGGACCCGGGACAGGGTTGGATCAATGAGCAGTTCTTC | CASSLEDPGQGWINEQFF
TRBJ2-1 | TRBV6-1 | NA | NA | TGTGCCAGCAGTGAGGGACTTCCTACCTACAATGAGCAGTTCTTC | CASSEGLPTYNEQFF
TRBJ2-2 | TRBV28 | NA | NA | TGTGCCAGCAAGGTCAGCCCGGGGACCGGGGAGCTGTTTTTT | CASKVSPGTGELFF
TRBJ2-2 | TRBV12-3/TRBV12-4 | NA | NA | TGTGCCAGCAGTTTACAGAACACCGGGGAGCTGTTTTTT | CASSLQNTGELFF
TRBJ1-2 | TRBV7-9 | NA | TRBD1 | TGTGCCAGCAGCTCCCCGGGACAGGGAATCTATGGCTACACCTTC | CASSSPGQGIYGYTF
TRBJ1-1 | TRBV6-2/TRBV6-3 | NA | NA | TGTGCCAGCAGTTACGACCCCAGAACTGAAGCTTTCTTT | CASSYDPRTEAFF
TRBJ1-5 | TRBV9 | NA | TRBD1 | TGTGCCAGCAGCGTAGGGGACAGGGACAATCAGCCCCAGCATTTT | CASSVGDRDNQPQHF
TRBJ1-2 | TRBV5-1 | NA | NA | TGCGCCAGCAGCCCGGAGGGGGTTTCTAACTATGGCTACACCTTC | CASSPEGVSNYGYTF
TRBJ2-5 | TRBV3-1/TRBV3-2 | NA | NA | TGTGCCAGCAGCCTAGCACGAGGGACCCAGTACTTC | CASSLARGTQYF
TRBJ1-2 | TRBV9 | NA | NA | TGTGCCAGCAGCGTAGGCAGGGACTATGGCTACACCTTC | CASSVGRDYGYTF
TRBJ2-3 | TRBV3-1/TRBV3-2 | NA | NA | TGTGCCAGCAGCTTCCTGACAGCCACAGATACGCAGTATTTT | CASSFLTATDTQYF
TRBJ1-1 | TRBV6-6 | NA | NA | TGTGCCAGCAGATCGAGTGGGGAGAACACTGAAGCTTTCTTT | CASRSSGENTEAFF
TRBJ1-2 | TRBV2 | NA | TRBD1 | TGTGCCAGCAGTTGGACAGGGGTAAACTATGGCTACACCTTC | CASSWTGVNYGYTF
TRBJ1-1 | TRBV6-6 | NA | TRBD1 | TGTGCCAGCAGTTACGGAGGGGGCGGGGACACTGAAGCTTTCTTT | CASSYGGGGDTEAFF
TRBJ1-6 | TRBV7-9 | NA | NA | TGTGCCAGCAGCTCCTTCGCAAGGGGCCCTGACTATAATTCACCCCTCCACTTT | CASSSFARGPDYNSPLHF
TRBJ1-3 | TRBV3-1/TRBV3-2 | NA | NA | TGTGCCAGCAGCACCGCAAACAGGGACGCTGGAAACACCATATATTTT | CASSTANRDAGNTIYF
TRBJ2-1 | TRBV14 | NA | TRBD1 | TGTGCCAGCAGTAGGGCCCCGGGACAGCCTTGGAATGAGCAGTTCTTC | CASSRAPGQPWNEQFF
TRBJ1-5 | TRBV2 | NA | NA | TGTGCCAGCAGACCCAGGATTAGCAATCAGCCCCAGCATTTT | CASRPRISNQPQHF
TRBJ1-2 | TRBV6-5 | NA | TRBD1 | TGTGCCAGCATCCGAGACAGGGGGTCCGGCTACACCTTC | CASIRDRGSGYTF
TRBJ2-1 | TRBV7-2 | NA | TRBD2 | TGTGCCAGCAGTCTAGATAGCGGGGGCCTTTACAATGAGCAGTTCTTC | CASSLDSGGLYNEQFF
TRBJ2-2 | TRBV27 | few | NA | TGTGCCAGCAGTTTGACCGGGGTCCTTGCGAACACCGGGGAGCTGTTTTTT | CASSLTGVLANTGELFF
TRBJ2-5 | TRBV7-9 | NA | NA | TGTGCCAGCACCTTGGACATACAAGAGACCCAGTACTTC | CASTLDIQETQYF
TRBJ1-6 | TRBV7-6 | NA | NA | TGTGCCAGCAGCTTAGGGTCCAGCTCCTATAATTCACCCCTCCACTTT | CASSLGSSSYNSPLHF
TRBJ1-5 | TRBV7-2 | NA | NA | TGTGCCAGCAGCCCGAGTGGTGGGAATCAGCCCCAGCATTTT | CASSPSGGNQPQHF
TRBJ1-1 | TRBV6-5 | once | NA | TGTGCCAGCAGCGACGGATCCCTTGGATACACTGAAGCTTTCTTT | CASSDGSLGYTEAFF
TRBJ1-1 | TRBV3-1/TRBV3-2 | NA | NA | TGTGCCAGCAGCCAATCGGTTATGGTGAACACTGAAGCTTTCTTT | CASSQSVMVNTEAFF
TRBJ1-5 | TRBV25-1 | few | TRBD1 | TGTGCCAGCAGTGACCCACGACAGGGGAGCAATCAGCCCCAGCATTTT | CASSDPRQGSNQPQHF
TRBJ1-2 | TRBV7-2 | NA | TRBD1 | TGTGCCAGCAGCTTAGTAGGACAGGCGCGTGGCTACACCTTC | CASSLVGQARGYTF
TRBJ1-4 | TRBV5-6 | NA | NA | TGTGCCAGCAGCTCCCGCCGAGGGCCCTACGAAAAACTGTTTTTT | CASSSRRGPYEKLFF
TRBJ2-2 | TRBV27 | NA | TRBD2 | TGTGCCAGCTGGGGGAGGGTAGGCACCGGGGAGCTGTTTTTT | CASWGRVGTGELFF
TRBJ2-2 | TRBV19 | NA | NA | TGTGCCAGTAGTGCAGCGGCTGCTAACACCGGGGAGCTGTTTTTT | CASSAAAANTGELFF
TRBJ1-5 | TRBV28 | NA | TRBD1 | TGTGCCAGCAGCTCAGGGGGCGTCAATCAGCCCCAGCATTTT | CASSSGGVNQPQHF
TRBJ2-2 | TRBV3-1/TRBV3-2 | NA | NA | TGTGCCAGCAGCCTGACCGGGGAGCTGTTTTTT | CASSLTGELFF
TRBJ1-1 | TRBV9 | NA | NA | TGTGCCAGCAGCGTAGCTCTAGACAGGGAAGCTTTCTTT | CASSVALDREAFF